The clone carrying this T cell receptor beta chain was seen a handful of times. The data were taken from a study of blood T cell repertoires in COVID-19. Profiling relied on immunoSEQ multiplex PCR, and the TCRdb table lists in-frame clones only, not all of them. Of a few hundred thousand clones listed, 85% were seen once; the top ten hold roughly 3.6%. The specimen was peripheral blood. The clonotype was recovered from a woman between 18 and 29 years old with acute or convalescent COVID-19.

Here the CDR3 reads CASSMAGGDTQYF. The CDR3, as DNA: TGTGCCAGTAGTATGGCAGGGGGAGATACGCAGTATTTT. V and J are TRBV19 and TRBJ2-3; TRBD1 aligns across 7 bases. V shed 3 bases, J shed 5 bases, and the junction held 2 bases outside the gene matches. The length of the CDR3 is 13 residues. Per the germline V gene, CDR1 is LNHDA and CDR2 is SQIVND (reference sequence).